Below, 22 T cell receptor beta chains from the same sample are listed, as sequenced in a study of T cells after posttransplantation cyclophosphamide. TCRdb's table, derived via immunoSEQ multiplex PCR, lists solely in-frame clones and lacks some. This repertoire holds 25,000 to 35,000 clones, and none appear only once. The source material was PBMCs. These TCRs come from a woman aged 25 to 39 in good health and a related stem cell transplant donor.

This clone was counted between two and nine times. Its ends do not fully match the called genes, so a read error is possible. V is TRBV12-3 or TRBV12-4 and J is TRBJ2-3; D might be TRBD2 (5 bases). This CDR3 spans 14 amino acids. The CDR3 region has the DNA TGTGCCAGCAGTTTAAGCGGCGGCACAGATCCGCAGTATTTT. This sequence encodes CASSLSGGTDPQYF.

This clone was counted only a few times. This chain uses TRBV6-5 with TRBJ1-2, with D perhaps TRBD1 (6 bases). This CDR3 contains 13 residues. Trimming removed 2 bases from V and 8 bases from J, with 12 bases in between. Germline loops: CDR1 MNHEY, CDR2 SVGAGI. CDR3 DNA sequence: TGTGCCAGCAGTTACAGCGTCAGGGGAGGCTACACCTTC. It encodes CASSYSVRGGYTF.

V is TRBV6-1 and J is TRBJ2-4; weak D call: TRBD2 (7 bases). Per germline, CDR1 MNHNS and CDR2 SASEGT. The germline V and J ends were trimmed by 8 bases and 8 bases, with 16 bases remaining between them. CDR3 length: 13 residues. DNA of the CDR3: TGTGCCAGCCTACAGGGTGGGGGGGACATTCAGTACTTC. Its translation is CASLQGGGDIQYF.

Many counts were recorded for this clone. The V gene is TRBV9, the J gene TRBJ1-6; unclear D gene. Germline V gene sequence: CDR1 SGDLS, CDR2 YYNGEE. The ends were cut back, 0 bases at V and 4 bases at J, with 5 bases in the middle. CDR3 length: 14 residues. The CDR3 nucleotides are TGTGCCAGCAGCGTAGAAGGTTATAATTCACCCCTCCACTTT. Protein product: CASSVEGYNSPLHF.

This clone was picked up a small number of times. The chain uses TRBV30 and TRBJ2-7, with D perhaps matching TRBD1 (6 bases). V gave up 8 bases and J gave up 1 base, with 21 bases separating them. The CDR3 loop spans 15 amino acids. Germline V gene data show CDR1 as GTSNPN and CDR2 as SVGIG (reference sequence). The chain's CDR3 is CAASTQGQVSYEQYF. CDR3 DNA sequence: TGTGCCGCCTCGACCCAGGGGCAGGTATCCTACGAGCAGTACTTC.

This clone was observed a handful of times. The genes are TRBV15 and TRBJ2-5; D perhaps matches TRBD2 (5 bases). Trimming removed 1 base at V and 5 bases at J, with 11 bases between. CDR1 LNHNV and CDR2 YYDKDF come from the germline V gene (reference sequence). The CDR3 spans 14 residues. The CDR3 protein is CATSRAVGEETQYF. For the CDR3, the DNA is TGTGCCACCAGCAGAGCCGTCGGGGAGGAGACCCAGTACTTC.

This clone showed up many times. The chain carries TRBV9 and TRBJ2-1, with 7 bases matching TRBD2. Unmatched junction bases numbered 5, after V lost 0 bases and J lost 8 bases. CDR3 size: 14 residues. Per germline, CDR1 SGDLS and CDR2 YYNGEE. The CDR3 DNA follows: TGTGCCAGCAGCGTAGGGGGGGGGTCATATGAGCAGTTCTTC. Translating gives CASSVGGGSYEQFF. The whole variable domain, filled in from reference TRBV9 and TRBJ2-1, reads DSGVTQTPKHLITATGQRVTLRCSPRSGDLSVYWYQQSLDQGLQFLIQYYNGEERAKGNILERFSAQQFPDLHSELNLSSLELGDSALYFCASSVGGGSYEQFFGPGTRLTVL.

In this sample, this clone turned up many times. The J gene is TRBJ1-1, the V gene TRBV6-5, with TRBD1 identical over 11 bases. Germline CDR1 is MNHEY and CDR2 is SVGAGI. V lost 6 bases, J lost 5 bases, and 5 bases stayed unmatched. This CDR3 is 14 amino acids long. This CDR3 is CASRLGTGGTEAFF. In DNA form, the CDR3 reads TGTGCCAGCAGGCTGGGGACAGGGGGGACTGAAGCTTTCTTT.

This clone has a count of ten or more. This chain joins TRBV6-6 and TRBJ2-7; weak D call: TRBD1 (5 bases). The germline V gene has CDR1 MNHNY and CDR2 SVGAGI (reference sequence). Trimming pared 2 bases from V and 4 bases from J, leaving 6 bases between. The CDR3 spans 12 residues. CDR3 sequence reads: CASSYRGYEQYF. The CDR3 bases are TGTGCCAGCAGTTACAGGGGATACGAGCAGTACTTC.

Many counts were recorded for this clone. The CDR3 coding sequence is TGTGCCTGGAGTGTGGGTTGGGGGGGCACTGAAGCTTTCTTT. It yields the protein CAWSVGWGGTEAFF. The chain recombines TRBV30 with TRBJ1-1, with a tentative D call TRBD1 (5 bases). The germline V gene encodes CDR1 GTSNPN and CDR2 SVGIG (reference sequence). The CDR3 is 14 amino acids. V lost 0 bases and J 4 bases, leaving 12 bases between the germline ends.

The rearrangement uses TRBV30 and TRBJ1-3; D gene ambiguous. The CDR3 consists of 16 residues. CDR1 is GTSNPN and CDR2 is SVGIG in the germline V gene (reference sequence). Trimming left V 3 bases short and J 7 bases short, with 22 bases between. CDR3 protein: CAWRKQLPSKRNTIYF. CDR3 coding DNA: TGTGCCTGGAGGAAACAGCTCCCGAGCAAGAGGAACACCATATATTTT.

This clone has only a few counts. The chain is built from TRBV15 and TRBJ2-5; 7 nucleotides line up with TRBD1. With 0 bases clipped from V and 4 bases from J, the junction kept 8 bases outside the gene matches. In germline, CDR1 is LNHNV, CDR2 YYDKDF (reference sequence). This CDR3 is 16 amino acids long. The DNA for the CDR3 is TGTGCCACCAGCAGAGATATGGTAGGGGGCCGAGAGACCCAGTACTTC. Its translation is CATSRDMVGGRETQYF.

The V and J genes are TRBV5-1 and TRBJ2-5; 7 positions match TRBD1. The germline V gene encodes CDR1 SGHRS and CDR2 YFSETQ. The V gene end was trimmed by 1 base and the J gene end by 6 bases; junction bases not matched to a gene: 3. This CDR3 has 13 amino acids. The CDR3 nucleotides are TGCGCCAGCAGCTTGAACAGGGGTAAGACCCAGTACTTC. Residues: CASSLNRGKTQYF.

Ten or more counts support this clone. The V and J genes are TRBV6-1 and TRBJ2-1; 8 bases map to TRBD1. Germline V lookup: CDR1 MNHNS, CDR2 SASEGT. There are 14 residues in the CDR3. The ends lost 4 bases at V and 5 bases at J; junction bases unmatched: 4. The CDR3 reads CASSAGGADNEQFF. CDR3 nucleotide sequence: TGTGCCAGCAGTGCAGGGGGCGCGGACAATGAGCAGTTCTTC.

At least ten counts were recorded for this clone. V usage is TRBV13 and J usage is TRBJ1-1; 7 bases are a match to TRBD1. J was trimmed by 1 base and V by 5 bases; bases with no gene match: 7. Per germline, CDR1 PRHDT and CDR2 FYEKMQ (reference sequence). This CDR3 contains 15 residues. In nucleotides, the CDR3 is TGTGCCAGCAGCCTCCCCGGGACAGCGAACACTGAAGCTTTCTTT. Translated: CASSLPGTANTEAFF. The full variable domain, rest sourced from reference TRBV13 and TRBJ1-1, is AAGVIQSPRHLIKEKRETATLKCYPIPRHDTVYWYQQGPGQDPQFLISFYEKMQSDKGSIPDRFSAQQFSDYHSELNMSSLELGDSALYFCASSLPGTANTEAFFGQGTRLTVV.

At least ten counts were recorded for this clone. The rearrangement joins TRBV5-3 to TRBJ2-7; no reliable D call. TRBV5-3 is an open reading frame, and its role is uncertain. Trimming removed 1 base at V and 4 bases at J, with 12 bases between. The CDR3 sequence is 14 residues long. The CDR3 region is CARSLFSVLYEQYF. DNA for the CDR3: TGTGCCAGAAGCTTGTTTTCGGTCTTATACGAGCAGTACTTC.

The genes are TRBV29-1 and TRBJ2-4; 7 bases match TRBD1. This CDR3 has 14 residues. The V gene's germline CDR1 is SQVTM and CDR2 ANQGSEA. The ends lost 5 bases at V and 0 bases at J; junction bases unmatched: 4. In DNA, the CDR3 is TGCAGCGTTCAGGACAGGTTAGCCAAAAACATTCAGTACTTC. This gives the protein CSVQDRLAKNIQYF.

This clone has ten or more counts. The chain has TRBV19 and TRBJ1-4; possible D gene TRBD1, 5 bases. The V end lost 6 bases, the J end lost 0 bases, and 11 bases lay between the germline ends. Germline values: CDR1 LNHDA, CDR2 SQIVND (reference sequence). This CDR3 has 15 amino acids. CDR3 residues: CASSAGGATNEKLFF. CDR3 coding DNA: TGTGCCAGTAGCGCCGGGGGTGCAACTAATGAAAAACTGTTTTTT.

This clone has more than one count but fewer than ten. The chain links TRBV19 to TRBJ1-5; D is uncertain. The CDR3 loop spans 17 amino acids. Trimming took 5 bases from V and 7 from J, leaving 24 bases between them. CDR1 is LNHDA, CDR2 SQIVND, per germline (reference sequence). The CDR3 DNA reads TGTGCCAGTAGTCCTCCCCGGGGTGCGGGGTTGAGCCAGCCCCAGCATTTT. Its translation: CASSPPRGAGLSQPQHF.

Ten or more counts support this clone. The chain recombines TRBV4-1 with TRBJ1-1; maybe TRBD1 (5 bases). The CDR3 loop spans 12 amino acids. The V end lost 4 bases, the J end lost 8 bases, and 11 bases lay between the germline ends. Germline loops: CDR1 MGHRA, CDR2 YSYEKL. CDR3 nucleotides: TGCGCCAGCAGCCCTACCAAGGGGGAAGCTTTCTTT. It encodes CASSPTKGEAFF.

This clone was seen many times. The V and J genes are TRBV7-9 and TRBJ2-7; the D gene is possibly TRBD2 (6 bases). Germline V CDR1 and CDR2: SEHNR, FQNEAQ (reference sequence). This CDR3 has 15 amino acids. Deletions cut 0 bases from V and 1 base from J, with 10 bases between. The CDR3 loop is CASSLAGGRSYEQYF. The CDR3 nucleotides are TGTGCCAGCAGCTTAGCGGGGGGACGGTCCTACGAGCAGTACTTC.

This clone was observed a handful of times. The J gene is TRBJ1-1, the V gene TRBV7-9; D is uncertain. Trimming took 5 bases from V and 0 from J, leaving 7 bases between them. CDR1 SEHNR and CDR2 FQNEAQ come from the germline V gene (reference sequence). The CDR3 has 13 amino acids. The DNA of the CDR3 is TGTGCCAGCAGCCTATATTTGAACACTGAAGCTTTCTTT. Encoded protein: CASSLYLNTEAFF.